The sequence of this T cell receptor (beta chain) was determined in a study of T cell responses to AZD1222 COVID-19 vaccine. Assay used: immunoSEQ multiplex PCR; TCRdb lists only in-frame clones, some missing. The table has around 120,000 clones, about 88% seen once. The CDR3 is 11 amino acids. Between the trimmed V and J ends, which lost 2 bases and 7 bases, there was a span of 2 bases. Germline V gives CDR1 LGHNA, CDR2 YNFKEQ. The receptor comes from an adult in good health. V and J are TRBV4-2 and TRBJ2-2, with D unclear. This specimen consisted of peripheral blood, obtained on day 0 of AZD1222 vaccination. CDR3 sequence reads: CASSQIGELFF. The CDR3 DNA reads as TGTGCCAGCAGCCAAATCGGGGAGCTGTTTTTT.